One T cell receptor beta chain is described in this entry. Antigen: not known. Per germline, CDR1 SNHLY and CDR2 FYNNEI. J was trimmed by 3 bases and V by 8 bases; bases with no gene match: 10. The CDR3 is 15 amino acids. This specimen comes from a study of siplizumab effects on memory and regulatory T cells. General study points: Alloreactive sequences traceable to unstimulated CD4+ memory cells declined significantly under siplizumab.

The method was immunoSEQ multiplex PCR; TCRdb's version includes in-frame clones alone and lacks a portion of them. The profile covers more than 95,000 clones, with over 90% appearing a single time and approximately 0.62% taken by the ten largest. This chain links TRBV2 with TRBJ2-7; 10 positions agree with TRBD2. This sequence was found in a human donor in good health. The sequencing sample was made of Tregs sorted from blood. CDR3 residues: CASDPSGRIDYEQYF. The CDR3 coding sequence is TGTGCCAGCGACCCTAGCGGGAGAATAGACTACGAGCAGTACTTC.